These T cell receptor beta chains were read from a single sample in a study of T cell responses to AZD1222 COVID-19 vaccine. Measured with immunoSEQ multiplex PCR; TCRdb has only the in-frame clones, and not every one. The sample holds over 100,000 clones, approximately 91% seen once. This material consisted of peripheral blood, taken on day 0 of AZD1222 vaccination. All receptors come from an adult in good health. CDR3s include the opening cysteine and the closing phenylalanine or tryptophan. A D gene is named only where the DNA matches it firmly. Clone size is not always given. Where it is, it says once, few, many or a class for expanded clones.

CDR3 protein	CDR3 DNA	D gene	clone size	V gene	J gene
CASSRYARQGELNYTF	TGCGCCAGCAGCAGATACGCTAGACAGGGGGAACTCAACTACACCTTC	TRBD1	.	TRBV4-1	TRBJ1-2
CASSSGPGRSEKLFF	TGTGCCAGCAGTTCGGGCCCAGGCAGATCGGAAAAACTGTTTTTT	.	few	TRBV28	TRBJ1-4
CASKNPENTGELFF	TGCGCCAGCAAAAACCCCGAGAACACCGGGGAGCTGTTTTTT	.	.	TRBV5-1	TRBJ2-2
CAWSVLDGYTF	TGTGCCTGGAGTGTTCTAGATGGCTACACCTTC	.	.	TRBV30	TRBJ1-2
CASSTGTGGFYGYTF	TGTGCCAGCAGTACCGGGACAGGGGGCTTCTATGGCTACACCTTC	TRBD1	.	TRBV2	TRBJ1-2
CASSQDYRVGMGKNIQYF	TGCGCCAGCAGCCAAGATTACAGGGTAGGGATGGGCAAAAACATTCAGTACTTC	.	.	TRBV4-3	TRBJ2-4
CASSPGQVAEAFF	TGTGCCAGCAGCCCAGGACAGGTTGCTGAAGCTTTCTTT	TRBD1	.	TRBV7-8	TRBJ1-1
CASSYSAVNTGELFF	TGTGCCAGCAGTTACTCAGCGGTAAACACCGGGGAGCTGTTTTTT	.	.	TRBV6-5	TRBJ2-2
CASSYYSEPYNSPLHF	TGTGCCAGCAGTTACTACTCGGAGCCATATAATTCACCCCTCCACTTT	.	.	TRBV6-5	TRBJ1-6
CAWGSTDSQETQYF	TGTGCCTGGGGATCCACGGACAGCCAAGAGACCCAGTACTTC	.	.	TRBV30	TRBJ2-5
CAWSITPNYGYTF	TGTGCCTGGAGTATTACTCCCAACTATGGCTACACCTTC	.	.	TRBV30	TRBJ1-2
CASSQDPGNTGELFF	TGCGCCAGCAGCCAAGACCCGGGGAACACCGGGGAGCTGTTTTTT	.	.	TRBV4-1	TRBJ2-2
CASSYKGQNTEAFF	TGTGCCAGCAGTTACAAGGGTCAGAACACTGAAGCTTTCTTT	.	.	TRBV6-5	TRBJ1-1
CASSVRNEQFF	TGTGCCAGCAGCGTTAGGAATGAGCAGTTCTTC	.	.	TRBV5-6	TRBJ2-1
CASSYAAGRQYF	TGTGCCAGCAGTTACGCGGCAGGGAGGCAGTACTTC	.	.	TRBV6-5	TRBJ2-7
CASSLRTSGGTDTQYF	TGCGCCAGCAGCTTGAGGACTAGCGGGGGCACAGATACGCAGTATTTT	TRBD2	.	TRBV5-1	TRBJ2-3
CAWGNSRVGDTEAFF	TGTGCCTGGGGTAATTCCAGGGTGGGGGACACTGAAGCTTTCTTT	.	.	TRBV30	TRBJ1-1
CASSSTGRSGNTIYF	TGTGCCAGCTCGTCGACAGGACGCTCTGGAAACACCATATATTTT	.	.	TRBV6-5	TRBJ1-3
CASSEVGWPQHF	TGTGCCAGCAGTGAAGTAGGTTGGCCCCAGCATTTT	.	.	TRBV2	TRBJ1-5
CASSNRGSNRNEKLFF	TGCGCCAGCAGCAACCGGGGCTCGAATAGGAATGAAAAACTGTTTTTT	.	.	TRBV4-1	TRBJ1-4
CASSPDSHGGVGYGYTF	TGTGCCAGCTCACCGGATTCCCACGGGGGTGTTGGGTATGGCTACACCTTC	.	.	TRBV18	TRBJ1-2
CAIRETGDSHQPQHF	TGTGCCATCAGAGAGACAGGGGACTCGCACCAGCCCCAGCATTTT	TRBD1	.	TRBV10-3	TRBJ1-5
CASSAGSTLSEAFF	TGTGCCAGCAGCGCCGGGTCTACCCTCTCTGAAGCTTTCTTT	.	.	TRBV7-6	TRBJ1-1
CASSAQAGSSYNEQFF	TGTGCCAGCAGCGCCCAAGCGGGGAGCTCCTACAATGAGCAGTTCTTC	TRBD2	.	TRBV7-3	TRBJ2-1
CASSDGSPLHF	TGTGCCAGCAGCGATGGTTCACCCCTCCACTTT	.	.	TRBV7-9	TRBJ1-6
CASSLSPGLAGGGQYF	TGTGCCAGCAGCTTATCTCCCGGGCTAGCGGGGGGAGGGCAGTACTTC	TRBD2	.	TRBV7-2	TRBJ2-7
CASSLGQEKLFF	TGTGCCAGCAGCTTAGGGCAAGAAAAACTGTTTTTT	.	once	TRBV7-9	TRBJ1-4